This T cell receptor beta chain was profiled in a study of blood T cell repertoires in COVID-19. Losses at the gene ends were 6 bases for V and 5 bases for J; bases not matched to a gene: 3. The CDR3 is made up of 12 amino acids. The germline V gene has CDR1 KGHSH and CDR2 LQKENI. Some clones are missing from TCRdb's copy, which holds only in-frame ones; the method was immunoSEQ multiplex PCR. This sample has just over 150,000 clones; around 84% occur once, and the top ten carry over 3%. The sample comprised peripheral blood. The chain links TRBV18 to TRBJ2-7, with 8 bases fitting TRBD1. This sequence originates from a human donor with acute or convalescent COVID-19. The donor label of this sample is uncertain. As DNA, the CDR3 is TGTGCCAGCTCCCCGGACAGGGACGAGCAGTACTTC. This encodes CASSPDRDEQYF.